This T cell receptor (beta chain) was identified in a study of blood T cells in healthy people across ages. In the study overall: Capturing about one barcoded beta molecule per two T cells was achieved by template switching. Whole-study findings and limits: The study found more naive CD4+ cells and higher diversity in long-lived than aged donors. Roughly linear age-related decline in beta diversity appeared, significant by age around 36.

The germline gives CDR1 DFQATT, CDR2 SNEGSKA (reference sequence). The V end was cut by 0 bases, the J end by 3 bases, with 8 bases between. This CDR3 comprises 13 residues. Alongside a J-beta primer mix, a sample-barcoded 5' primer served in a second PCR lasting about 7 to 11 cycles. A template-switch adaptor containing 12 random nucleotides labeled each cDNA molecule. TCRdb analysed the 5' RACE reads with MiXCR anew, one entry per CDR3 protein. Of hundreds of thousands of distinct CDR3 sequences in the sample, approximately 59% were seen once. Details on this clonotype: Its matching antigen is unknown.

J is TRBJ2-5 and V is TRBV20-1; tentatively, D is TRBD1 (5 bases). Sequencing input: blood. This receptor was identified in a young man in good health. CDR3 in DNA: TGCAGTGCTAGAGATCCCAGGGAAGAGACCCAGTACTTC. Residues: CSARDPREETQYF.